The present T cell receptor beta chain was sequenced within a study of blood T cell repertoires in COVID-19. Study-wide background: PBMCs, B-cell-depleted T cells, or T cells were the source of the cDNA or gDNA that made up the material.

Enrollment of patients from Seattle took place during active infection, with longitudinal follow-up. This clone was recorded only once. In the study's own analysis: Researchers report that nucleated cell counts were estimated from reference gene primer amplification. The repertoire was sequenced with immunoSEQ multiplex PCR; TCRdb's copy has only in-frame clones and lacks some. That table supplies the V and J calls and clone size; D and trimming were determined from the DNA. The sample yields a few hundred thousand clones, roughly 86% seen once. Trimming pared 0 bases from V and 11 bases from J, leaving 10 bases between. This CDR3 has 12 amino acids. Germline V CDR1 and CDR2: MGHDK, SYGVNS.

The V and J genes are TRBV25-1 and TRBJ1-2; no clear D gene. This sequence was found in a woman aged 25 to 39 with COVID-19, enrolled during active disease. The sample consisted of peripheral blood. The CDR3 region has the DNA TGTGCCAGCAGTGAATATTTTTCAGTGTACACCTTC. Protein product: CASSEYFSVYTF.